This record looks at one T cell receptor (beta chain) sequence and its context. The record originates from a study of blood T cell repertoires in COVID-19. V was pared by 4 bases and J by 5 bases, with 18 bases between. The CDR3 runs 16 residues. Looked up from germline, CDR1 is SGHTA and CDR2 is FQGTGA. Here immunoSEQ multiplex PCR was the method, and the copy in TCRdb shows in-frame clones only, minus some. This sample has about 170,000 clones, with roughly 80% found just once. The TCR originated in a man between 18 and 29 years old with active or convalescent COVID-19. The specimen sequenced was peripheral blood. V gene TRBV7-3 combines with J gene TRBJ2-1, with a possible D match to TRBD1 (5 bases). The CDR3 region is CASSYSGYQGNNEQFF. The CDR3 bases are TGTGCCAGCAGCTACTCAGGGTACCAGGGAAACAATGAGCAGTTCTTC. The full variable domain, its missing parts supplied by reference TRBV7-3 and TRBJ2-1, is GAGVSQTPSNKVTEKGKYVELRCDPISGHTALYWYRQSLGQGPEFLIYFQGTGAADDSGLPNDRFFAVRPEGSVSTLKIQRTERGDSAVYLCASSYSGYQGNNEQFFGPGTRLTVL.